This passage covers 21 T cell receptor beta chains from one sample sequenced in a study of T cell clonotyping in hematopoietic cell transplantation. The table came from immunoSEQ multiplex PCR; TCRdb's copy has only in-frame clones and leaves some out. The sample holds more than 20,000 clones, around 83% seen once. Time point denoted: recipient sample about 28 days before transplant, after cytoreduction. Sequencing used peripheral blood mononuclear cells, obtained before stem cell transplant. Every receptor here comes from an older woman with acute myeloid leukemia. Some clones in this sample may be carry-over from other donors' samples.

The chain recombines TRBV11-2 with TRBJ2-5, with TRBD2 identical over 13 bases. Germline CDR1 SGHAT, CDR2 FQNNGV. V dropped 6 bases and J dropped 4; count of bases not matched to a gene: 11. The CDR3 consists of 17 residues. CDR3 residues: CASSSWTSGGLGETQYF. DNA of the CDR3: TGTGCCAGCAGTTCCTGGACTAGCGGGGGATTGGGAGAGACCCAGTACTTC. Full variable domain (outside the CDR3, taken from reference TRBV11-2 and TRBJ2-5): EAGVAQSPRYKIIEKRQSVAFWCNPISGHATLYWYQQILGQGPKLLIQFQNNGVVDDSQLPKDRFSAERLKGVDSTLKIQPAKLEDSAVYLCASSSWTSGGLGETQYFGPGTRLLVL.

The genes are TRBV19 and TRBJ1-1, with 7 positions matching TRBD1. The CDR3 sequence is 13 residues long. Germline trimming cut 6 bases from V and 3 bases from J; bases unmatched to any gene: 4. Germline V gene lookup returns CDR1 LNHDA and CDR2 SQIVND (reference sequence). The CDR3 sequence: CASRDRGHTEAFF. The CDR3 nucleotides are TGTGCCAGTAGAGATAGGGGGCACACTGAAGCTTTCTTT.

This clone showed up just a few times. This sequence joins TRBV27 and TRBJ1-1; TRBD1 agrees at 7 bases. V lost 6 bases, J lost 5 bases, and 6 bases stayed unmatched. The germline V gene has CDR1 MNHEY and CDR2 SMNVEV (reference sequence). The CDR3 runs 13 residues. The CDR3 loop reads CASSSTGRTEAFF. The CDR3 DNA follows: TGTGCCAGCAGCTCGACAGGGAGGACTGAAGCTTTCTTT.

V and J are TRBV27 and TRBJ1-5; D is undetermined. Germline assignment: CDR1 MNHEY and CDR2 SMNVEV (reference sequence). V lost 6 bases and J lost 2, with 17 bases in between. This CDR3 is 16 amino acids long. CDR3 sequence: CASRLRASGGNQPQHF. As DNA, the CDR3 is TGTGCCAGCAGACTCCGGGCCTCCGGCGGCAATCAGCCCCAGCATTTT.

The rearrangement joins TRBV6-1 to TRBJ2-7; unclear D gene. V gave up 7 bases and J gave up 2 bases, with 9 bases separating them. CDR1 and CDR2 (germline): MNHNS, SASEGT. The CDR3 consists of 12 residues. CDR3 amino acids: CASTGDTYEQYF. The CDR3 DNA sequence: TGTGCCAGCACCGGAGACACCTACGAGCAGTACTTC.

V is TRBV7-9 and J is TRBJ2-2; 10 bases are shared with TRBD2. The CDR3 is 17 residues long. Germline-derived CDR1 and CDR2 are SEHNR and FQNEAQ (reference sequence). After removal of 3 bases from V and 0 bases from J, the junction contained 4 bases not matched to a gene. The CDR3 here is CASSLGLATPNTGELFF. The CDR3 region has the DNA TGTGCCAGCAGCTTGGGACTAGCGACGCCGAACACCGGGGAGCTGTTTTTT.

This chain joins TRBV5-1 and TRBJ2-7; 8 bases agree with TRBD1. This CDR3 region has 13 residues. Germline V CDR1 and CDR2: SGHRS, YFSETQ. Losses at the gene ends were 7 bases for V and 2 bases for J; bases not matched to a gene: 5. In DNA form, the CDR3 reads TGCGCCAGCTCCCGGGACAGGCCCTACGAGCAGTACTTC. Its translation is CASSRDRPYEQYF. The variable domain in full, completed from reference TRBV5-1 and TRBJ2-7, reads KAGVTQTPRYLIKTRGQQVTLSCSPISGHRSVSWYQQTPGQGLQFLFEYFSETQRNKGNFPGRFSGRQFSNSRSEMNVSTLELGDSALYLCASSRDRPYEQYFGPGTRLTVT.

The table lists this clone with a few counts. Written as DNA, the CDR3 is TGTGCCAGCAGCCTACAGGGTTGGTGGGCTTTCTTT. Translated: CASSLQGWWAFF. The chain links TRBV14 to TRBJ1-1, with a tentative D call TRBD1 (6 bases). The V end lost 4 bases, the J end lost 11 bases, and 14 bases lay between the germline ends. Germline CDR1 and CDR2: SGHDN and FVKESK. The CDR3 is 12 residues long.

This clone has only one observation. The rearrangement joins TRBV11-2 to TRBJ2-7, with D unclear. Trimming removed 4 bases at V and 9 bases at J, with 13 bases between. Germline V CDR1 and CDR2: SGHAT, FQNNGV. The CDR3 runs to 12 residues. CDR3 DNA: TGTGCCAGCAGCTACCAACCCACGCGGCAGTACTTC. It encodes CASSYQPTRQYF.

The chain joins TRBV23-1 to TRBJ2-2; TRBD1 matches at 9 bases. TRBV23-1 is sorted into the ORF group, with uncertain function. The CDR3 runs to 17 residues. Trimming removed 3 bases from V and 6 bases from J; junction bases left unmatched: 11. The CDR3 sequence: CASSQTGTGRLAGELFF. CDR3 DNA: TGCGCCAGCAGTCAGACCGGGACAGGGCGGCTGGCCGGGGAGCTGTTTTTT.

The V call is TRBV29-1, the J call TRBJ1-3, with 7 bases matching TRBD1. The germline V gene has CDR1 SQVTM and CDR2 ANQGSEA. CDR3 size: 14 residues. The trim removed 5 bases at V and 4 bases at J, leaving 8 bases unmatched. CDR3 DNA: TGCAGCGTTCCCGGGACAGCTTCGGGAAACACCATATATTTT. Its translation is CSVPGTASGNTIYF.

V is TRBV28 and J is TRBJ2-1; a weak D match, TRBD2 (8 bases). The germline CDR1 and CDR2 sequences are MDHEN and SYDVKM. The CDR3 extends over 16 amino acids. V was cut by 7 bases and J by 8 bases, with 24 bases left in between. The CDR3 DNA reads as TGTGCCAGCACCGACAGGGAGGGTAGCGGGAATCATGAGCAGTTCTTC. Amino acids: CASTDREGSGNHEQFF.

The chain links TRBV5-1 to TRBJ1-2; D not certain. The germline V gene encodes CDR1 SGHRS and CDR2 YFSETQ. This CDR3 comprises 15 residues. The V end was cut by 0 bases, the J end by 2 bases, with 11 bases between. CDR3 sequence (DNA): TGCGCCAGCAGCTTGGACAAAGCCCGAAACTATGGCTACACCTTC. Its translation: CASSLDKARNYGYTF.

The chain employs TRBV14 and TRBJ1-2, with a weak D call TRBD1 (5 bases). The CDR3 consists of 13 residues. CDR1 is SGHDN, CDR2 FVKESK, per germline. V lost 3 bases, J lost 3 bases, and 8 bases lay in between. The CDR3 DNA sequence: TGTGCCAGCAGCCACGGGGCTTACTATGGCTACACCTTC. It encodes CASSHGAYYGYTF. The variable domain in full, completed from reference TRBV14 and TRBJ1-2, reads EAGVTQFPSHSVIEKGQTVTLRCDPISGHDNLYWYRRVMGKEIKFLLHFVKESKQDESGMPNNRFLAERTGGTYSTLKVQPAELEDSGVYFCASSHGAYYGYTFGSGTRLTVV.

V and J are TRBV9 and TRBJ1-6; D uncertain. Between the trimmed V and J ends, which lost 3 bases and 6 bases, there was a span of 13 bases. CDR1 and CDR2 from the germline V gene are SGDLS and YYNGEE. This CDR3 contains 15 residues. The CDR3 DNA sequence: TGTGCCAGCAGCGAAAGTGACCTAGGTAATTCACCCCTCCACTTT. It codes for CASSESDLGNSPLHF.

The genes are TRBV7-2 and TRBJ1-1; 10 bases line up with TRBD1. This CDR3 region has 15 residues. Per the germline V gene, CDR1 is SGHTA and CDR2 is FQGNSA. V lost 3 bases, J lost 5 bases, and 6 bases stayed unmatched. CDR3 protein: CASSFTGTGATEAFF. In nucleotides, the CDR3 is TGTGCCAGCAGCTTTACCGGGACAGGGGCTACTGAAGCTTTCTTT.

In its sample, this clone was seen once. The chain is built from TRBV11-2 and TRBJ1-2; 8 nucleotides align to TRBD1. Germline CDR1 is SGHAT and CDR2 is FQNNGV. The J segment lost 4 bases and the V segment lost 5 bases, leaving 9 bases of the junction unmatched. The CDR3 spans 15 residues. CDR3 sequence: CASSPGATGGYGYTF. In DNA form, the CDR3 reads TGTGCCAGCAGCCCAGGGGCTACAGGGGGCTATGGCTACACCTTC. Based on the CDR3 plus reference TRBV11-2 and TRBJ1-2, the full variable domain is EAGVAQSPRYKIIEKRQSVAFWCNPISGHATLYWYQQILGQGPKLLIQFQNNGVVDDSQLPKDRFSAERLKGVDSTLKIQPAKLEDSAVYLCASSPGATGGYGYTFGSGTRLTVV.

The J gene is TRBJ1-1, the V gene TRBV5-6, with D uncertain. The CDR3 extends over 12 amino acids. V was shortened by 1 base and J by 8 bases, with 9 bases between the two germline ends. The germline gives CDR1 SGHDT, CDR2 YYEEEE. CDR3 sequence (DNA): TGTGCCAGCAGCTTGAGCCAGGAGGAAGCTTTCTTT. This sequence encodes CASSLSQEEAFF.

The chain combines TRBV19 with TRBJ1-1; no firm D call. V gave up 3 bases and J gave up 3 bases, with 11 bases separating them. This CDR3 is built from 14 residues. The germline V gene has CDR1 LNHDA and CDR2 SQIVND (reference sequence). For the CDR3, the DNA is TGTGCCAGTAGTATTTTGGTTGGGGACACTGAAGCTTTCTTT. It translates to CASSILVGDTEAFF.

The chain links TRBV2 to TRBJ2-3; tentative D call: TRBD2 (6 bases). CDR3 length equals 12 residues. Trimming took off 8 bases at V and 4 bases at J, with 10 bases between the two ends. The germline V gene has CDR1 SNHLY and CDR2 FYNNEI. The CDR3 DNA reads TGTGCCAGCCATACGGGAGCAGATACGCAGTATTTT. This gives the protein CASHTGADTQYF.

The chain carries TRBV19 and TRBJ2-1; D remains ambiguous. V shed 3 bases and J shed 2 bases, with 5 bases lying between them. The length of the CDR3 is 13 residues. Germline V CDR1 and CDR2: LNHDA, SQIVND (reference sequence). The CDR3 DNA is TGTGCCAGTAGTATTAGTACCTACAATGAGCAGTTCTTC. It codes for CASSISTYNEQFF.